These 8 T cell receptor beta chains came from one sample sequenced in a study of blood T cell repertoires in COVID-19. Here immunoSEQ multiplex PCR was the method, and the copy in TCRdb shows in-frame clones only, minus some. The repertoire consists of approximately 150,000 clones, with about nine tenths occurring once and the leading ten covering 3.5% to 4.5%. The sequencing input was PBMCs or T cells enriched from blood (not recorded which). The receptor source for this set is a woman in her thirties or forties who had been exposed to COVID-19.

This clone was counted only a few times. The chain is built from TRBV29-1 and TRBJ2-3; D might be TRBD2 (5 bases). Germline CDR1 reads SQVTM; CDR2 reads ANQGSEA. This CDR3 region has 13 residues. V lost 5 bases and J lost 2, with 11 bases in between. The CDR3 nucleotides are TGCAGCGTTAGAGACTACCTCACAGATACGCAGTATTTT. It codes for CSVRDYLTDTQYF.

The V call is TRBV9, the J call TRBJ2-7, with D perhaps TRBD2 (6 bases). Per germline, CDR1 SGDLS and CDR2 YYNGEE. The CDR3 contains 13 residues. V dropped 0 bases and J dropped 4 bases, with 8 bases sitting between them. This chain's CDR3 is CASSVEEGYEQYF. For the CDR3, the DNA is TGTGCCAGCAGCGTAGAGGAGGGGTACGAGCAGTACTTC.

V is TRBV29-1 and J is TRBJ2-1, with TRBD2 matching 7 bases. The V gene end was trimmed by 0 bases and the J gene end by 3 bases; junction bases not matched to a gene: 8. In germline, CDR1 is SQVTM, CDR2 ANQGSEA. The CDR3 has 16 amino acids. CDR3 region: CSVEDEGLYHYNEQFF. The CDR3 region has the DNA TGCAGCGTTGAAGATGAGGGACTATATCACTACAATGAGCAGTTCTTC.

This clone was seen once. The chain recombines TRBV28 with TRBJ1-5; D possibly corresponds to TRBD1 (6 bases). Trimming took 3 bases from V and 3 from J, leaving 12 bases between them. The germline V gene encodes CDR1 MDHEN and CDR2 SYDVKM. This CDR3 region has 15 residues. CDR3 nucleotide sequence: TGTGCCAGCAGTTTGACAGGTCCCTCCAATCAGCCCCAGCATTTT. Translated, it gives CASSLTGPSNQPQHF.

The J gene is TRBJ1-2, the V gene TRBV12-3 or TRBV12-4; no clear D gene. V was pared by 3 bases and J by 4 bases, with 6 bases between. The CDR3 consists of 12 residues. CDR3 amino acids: CASSLGLYGYTF. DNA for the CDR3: TGTGCCAGCAGTTTGGGCCTCTATGGCTACACCTTC.

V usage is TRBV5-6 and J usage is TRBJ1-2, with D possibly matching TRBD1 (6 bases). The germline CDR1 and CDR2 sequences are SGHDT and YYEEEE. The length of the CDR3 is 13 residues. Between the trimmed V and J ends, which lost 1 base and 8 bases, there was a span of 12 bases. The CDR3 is CASSLKQGRGYTF. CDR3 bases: TGTGCCAGCAGCTTGAAGCAGGGGAGAGGCTACACCTTC.

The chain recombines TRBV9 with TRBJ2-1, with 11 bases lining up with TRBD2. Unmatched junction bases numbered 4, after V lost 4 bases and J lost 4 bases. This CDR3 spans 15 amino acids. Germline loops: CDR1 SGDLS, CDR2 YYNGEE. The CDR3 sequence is CASSQLAGGYNEQFF. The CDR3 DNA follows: TGTGCCAGCAGCCAGCTAGCGGGGGGATACAATGAGCAGTTCTTC.

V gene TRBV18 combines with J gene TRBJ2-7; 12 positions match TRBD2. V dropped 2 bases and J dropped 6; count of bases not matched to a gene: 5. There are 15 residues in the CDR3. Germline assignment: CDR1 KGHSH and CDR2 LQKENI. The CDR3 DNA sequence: TGTGCCAGCTCACCAGCCGGACTAGCGGGAAGCGAGCAGTACTTC. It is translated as CASSPAGLAGSEQYF. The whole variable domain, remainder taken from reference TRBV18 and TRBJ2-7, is NAGVMQNPRHLVRRRGQEARLRCSPMKGHSHVYWYRQLPEEGLKFMVYLQKENIIDESGMPKERFSAEFPKEGPSILRIQQVVRGDSAAYFCASSPAGLAGSEQYFGPGTRLTVT.